This TCR beta chain is from a study of blood T cell repertoires in COVID-19. Study-wide context: Samples came from the United States, Italy and Spain, spanning acute and convalescent COVID-19. T cells, B-cell-depleted T cells, or PBMCs provided the cDNA or gDNA that served as material.

Authors' analysis steps: Estimation of nucleated cell counts was performed using reference gene primer amplification. Clones were sequenced by immunoSEQ multiplex PCR, and TCRdb holds only the in-frame ones, with some missing. V and J calls and clone size are those listed in that table; D and trimming were worked out from the DNA. The sample has approximately 340,000 clones; more than 70% are singletons. This CDR3 contains 15 residues. Germline loops: CDR1 SGHTA, CDR2 FQGTGA. Between the trimmed V and J ends, which lost 0 bases and 9 bases, there was a span of 12 bases. V and J are TRBV7-3 and TRBJ1-6; no clear D. The clonotype was recovered from a man under 40 with active or convalescent COVID-19. The specimen sequenced was peripheral blood. CDR3 region: CASSLTDGVGSPLHF. DNA of the CDR3: TGTGCCAGCAGCTTAACGGACGGGGTTGGTTCACCCCTCCACTTT.